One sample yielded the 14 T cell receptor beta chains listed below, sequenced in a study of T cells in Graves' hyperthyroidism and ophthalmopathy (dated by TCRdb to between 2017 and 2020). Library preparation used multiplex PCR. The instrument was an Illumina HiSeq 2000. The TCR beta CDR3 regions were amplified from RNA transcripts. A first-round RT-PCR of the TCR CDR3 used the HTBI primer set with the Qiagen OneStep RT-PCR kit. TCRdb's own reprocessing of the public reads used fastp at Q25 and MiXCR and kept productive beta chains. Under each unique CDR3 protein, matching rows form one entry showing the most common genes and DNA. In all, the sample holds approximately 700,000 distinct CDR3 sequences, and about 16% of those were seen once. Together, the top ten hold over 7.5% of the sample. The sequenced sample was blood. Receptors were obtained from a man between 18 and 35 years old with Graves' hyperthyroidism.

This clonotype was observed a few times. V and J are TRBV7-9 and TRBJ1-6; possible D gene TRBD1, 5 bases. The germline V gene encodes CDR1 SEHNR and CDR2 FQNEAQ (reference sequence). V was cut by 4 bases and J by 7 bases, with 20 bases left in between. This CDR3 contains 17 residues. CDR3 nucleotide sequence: TGTGCCAGCAGCTATAAGGGGTCTCTACGGGAGAATTCACCCCTCCACTTT. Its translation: CASSYKGSLRENSPLHF. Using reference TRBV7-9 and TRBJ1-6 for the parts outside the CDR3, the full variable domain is DTGVSQNPRHKITKRGQNVTFRCDPISEHNRLYWYRQTLGQGPEFLTYFQNEAQLEKSRLLSDRFSAERPKGSFSTLEIQRTEQGDSAMYLCASSYKGSLRENSPLHFGNGTRLTVT.

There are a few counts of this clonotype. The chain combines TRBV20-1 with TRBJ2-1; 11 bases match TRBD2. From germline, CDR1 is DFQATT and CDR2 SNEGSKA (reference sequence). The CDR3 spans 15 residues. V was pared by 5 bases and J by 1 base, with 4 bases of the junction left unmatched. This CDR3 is CSAELAGVSYNEQFF. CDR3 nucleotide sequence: TGCAGTGCTGAACTAGCGGGAGTTTCCTACAATGAGCAGTTCTTC.

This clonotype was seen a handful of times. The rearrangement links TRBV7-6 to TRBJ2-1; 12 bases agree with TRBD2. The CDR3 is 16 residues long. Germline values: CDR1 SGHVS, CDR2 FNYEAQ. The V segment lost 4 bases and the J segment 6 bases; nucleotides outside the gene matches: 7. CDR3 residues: CASSSVQTSGGNEQFF. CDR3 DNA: TGTGCCAGCAGCTCTGTTCAGACTAGCGGGGGCAATGAGCAGTTCTTC.

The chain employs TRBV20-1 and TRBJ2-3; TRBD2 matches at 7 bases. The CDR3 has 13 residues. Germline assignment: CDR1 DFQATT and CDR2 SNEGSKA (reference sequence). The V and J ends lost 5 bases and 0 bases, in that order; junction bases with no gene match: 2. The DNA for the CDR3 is TGCAGTGCTTCGACTAGCAGCACAGATACGCAGTATTTT. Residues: CSASTSSTDTQYF.

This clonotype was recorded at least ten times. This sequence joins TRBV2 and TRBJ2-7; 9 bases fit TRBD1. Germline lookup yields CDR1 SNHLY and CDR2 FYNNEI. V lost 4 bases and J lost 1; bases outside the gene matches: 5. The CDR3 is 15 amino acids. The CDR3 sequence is CASSVVGQGSYEQYF. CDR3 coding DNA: TGTGCCAGCAGTGTAGTGGGACAGGGATCCTACGAGCAGTACTTC.

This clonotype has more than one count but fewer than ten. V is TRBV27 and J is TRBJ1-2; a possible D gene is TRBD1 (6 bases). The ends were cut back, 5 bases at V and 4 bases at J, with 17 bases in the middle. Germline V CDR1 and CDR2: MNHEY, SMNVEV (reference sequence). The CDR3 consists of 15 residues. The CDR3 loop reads CASSPSAGDLYGYTF. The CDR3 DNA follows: TGTGCCAGCAGTCCGTCCGCAGGGGACCTCTATGGCTACACCTTC.

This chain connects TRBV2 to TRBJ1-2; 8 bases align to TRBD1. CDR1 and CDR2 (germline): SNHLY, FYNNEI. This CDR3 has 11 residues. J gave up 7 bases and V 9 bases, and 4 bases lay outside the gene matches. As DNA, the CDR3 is TGTGCCAGTGGGGACAGGTTTGGCTACACCTTC. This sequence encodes CASGDRFGYTF.

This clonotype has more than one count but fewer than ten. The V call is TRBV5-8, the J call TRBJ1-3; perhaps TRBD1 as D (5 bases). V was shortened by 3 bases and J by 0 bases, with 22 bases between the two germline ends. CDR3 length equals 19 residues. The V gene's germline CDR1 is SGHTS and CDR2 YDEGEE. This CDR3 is CASSWSTGRRVTSGNTIYF. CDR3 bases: TGTGCCAGCAGCTGGTCGACGGGACGCCGCGTAACCTCTGGAAACACCATATATTTT.

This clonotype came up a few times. DNA for the CDR3: TGTGCCAGCAGACTTGACAGGGGCTCCTACGAGCAGTACTTC. It is translated as CASRLDRGSYEQYF. The rearrangement joins TRBV12-3 or TRBV12-4 to TRBJ2-7; 8 nucleotides agree with TRBD1. Trimming at V came to 6 bases and at J to 0 bases, leaving 4 bases not matched to a gene. This CDR3 has 14 residues.

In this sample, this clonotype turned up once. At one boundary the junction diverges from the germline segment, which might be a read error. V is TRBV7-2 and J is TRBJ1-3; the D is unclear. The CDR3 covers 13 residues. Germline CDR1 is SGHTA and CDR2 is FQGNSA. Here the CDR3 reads CASSLVSGNTVYF. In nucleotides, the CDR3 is TGTGCCAGCAGCTTAGTGTCCGGAAACACCGTATATTTT.

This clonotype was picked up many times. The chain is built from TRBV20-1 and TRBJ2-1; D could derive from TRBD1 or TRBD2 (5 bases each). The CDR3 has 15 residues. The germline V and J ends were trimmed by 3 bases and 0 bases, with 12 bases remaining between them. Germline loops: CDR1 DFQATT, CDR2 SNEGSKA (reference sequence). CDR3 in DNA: TGCAGTGCTAGTTACGGGACCAGCTCCTACAATGAGCAGTTCTTC. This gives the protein CSASYGTSSYNEQFF.

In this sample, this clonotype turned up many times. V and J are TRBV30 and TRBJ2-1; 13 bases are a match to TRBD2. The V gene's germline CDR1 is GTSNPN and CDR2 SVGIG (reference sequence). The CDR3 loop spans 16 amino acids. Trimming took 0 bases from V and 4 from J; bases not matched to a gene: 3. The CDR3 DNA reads TGTGCCTGGAGTGTGGGGACTAGCGGGATGTACAATGAGCAGTTCTTC. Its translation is CAWSVGTSGMYNEQFF.

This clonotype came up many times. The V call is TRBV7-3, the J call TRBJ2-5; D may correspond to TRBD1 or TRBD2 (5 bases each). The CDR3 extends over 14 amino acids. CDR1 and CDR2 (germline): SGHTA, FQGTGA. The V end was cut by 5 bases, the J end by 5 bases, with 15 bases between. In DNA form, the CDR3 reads TGTGCCAGCAGCCTCCACACTGAGGGGGAGACCCAGTACTTC. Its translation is CASSLHTEGETQYF.

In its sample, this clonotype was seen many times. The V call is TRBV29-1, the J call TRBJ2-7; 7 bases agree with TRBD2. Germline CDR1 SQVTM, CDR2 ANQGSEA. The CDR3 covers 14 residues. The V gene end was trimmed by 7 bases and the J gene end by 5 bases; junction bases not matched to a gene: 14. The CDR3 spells CSALRSSGLNEQYF. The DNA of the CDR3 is TGCAGCGCCCTGCGGTCTAGCGGCCTTAACGAGCAGTACTTC.